This T cell receptor (beta chain) was retrieved from a study of T cell responses to AZD1222 COVID-19 vaccine. The repertoire was sequenced with immunoSEQ multiplex PCR; TCRdb's copy has only in-frame clones and lacks some. The profile shows approximately 150,000 clones, approximately 88% of them singletons. Trimming pared 1 base from V and 4 bases from J, leaving 3 bases between. CDR3 length equals 12 residues. Germline CDR1 is SGHRS and CDR2 is YFSETQ. The chain uses TRBV5-1 and TRBJ1-3; D uncertain. Sequenced material: peripheral blood, taken on day 0 of AZD1222 vaccination. This receptor was obtained from an adult in good health. This chain's CDR3 is CASSLTGNTIYF. The DNA of the CDR3 is TGCGCCAGCAGCTTGACGGGAAACACCATATATTTT.